The source of this T cell receptor (beta chain) is a study of response to subunit inactivated influenza vaccine. Study-level findings and limits: New T cells are recruited in small numbers by each seasonal influenza vaccination, according to the authors' suggestion.

This clonotype came up many times. Its antigen is not identified. Each CDR3 protein gets one entry after TCRdb re-called the RT-PCR reads with MiXCR. The repertoire consists of some 520,000 distinct CDR3 sequences, with about 17% occurring once and the leading ten covering over 2.5%. Germline V lookup: CDR1 DFQATT, CDR2 SNEGSKA (reference sequence). Losses at the gene ends were 6 bases for V and 5 bases for J; bases not matched to a gene: 12. The CDR3 has 14 residues. This chain uses TRBV20-1 with TRBJ2-7, with 8 bases fitting TRBD1. The TCR comes from a man aged 50-75 years who received an inactivated influenza vaccine. The source material was CD4+ T cells sorted from PBMCs, sampled roughly 24 months after vaccination. This CDR3 is CSASGGPSWNEQYF. In DNA, the CDR3 is TGCAGTGCATCAGGGGGCCCCTCTTGGAACGAGCAGTACTTC.